A selection of T cell receptor beta chains follows, all from one sample in a study of T cell clones after liver transplantation. Only in-frame clones appear in the TCRdb table, and some are missing; sequencing was by immunoSEQ multiplex PCR. The sample has about 51,000 clones, 86% seen once. The sample in question was CD8+ T cells from blood, obtained 12 months after liver transplant. The receptors were sampled from a human patient who received a liver transplant. Some T cells may be graft donor cells. CDR3s include the opening cysteine and the closing phenylalanine or tryptophan. D genes are given only for firm matches. Size is omitted from some rows. Given values are once, few, many or a class for expanded clones.

j_gene,abundance,v_gene,d_gene,CDR3aa,CDR3nt
TRBJ2-7,few,TRBV7-9,NA,CASSLAGSYEQYF,TGTGCCAGCAGCCTAGCTGGGAGCTACGAGCAGTACTTC
TRBJ2-1,NA,TRBV30,NA,CAWSVQMANEQFF,TGTGCCTGGAGTGTACAAATGGCTAATGAGCAGTTCTTC
TRBJ1-2,NA,TRBV27,TRBD1,CASSSNGQGTWGYTF,TGTGCCAGCAGTTCCAACGGACAGGGGACTTGGGGCTACACCTTC
TRBJ2-7,few,TRBV5-1,NA,CASSLQGGAYEQYF,TGCGCCAGCAGCTTGCAGGGGGGAGCGTACGAGCAGTACTTC
TRBJ1-2,NA,TRBV5-4,NA,CASSLAGGGYGYTF,TGTGCCAGCAGCTTGGCGGGGGGAGGCTATGGCTACACCTTC
TRBJ2-5,NA,TRBV19,NA,CASSVMRGGETQYF,TGTGCCAGTAGTGTGATGAGGGGCGGAGAGACCCAGTACTTC
TRBJ2-5,NA,TRBV11-2,NA,CASSLDIQETQYF,TGTGCCAGCAGCTTGGATATACAAGAGACCCAGTACTTC
TRBJ2-7,NA,TRBV29-1,TRBD1,CSVVDRHYEQYF,TGCAGCGTTGTGGACAGGCACTACGAGCAGTACTTC
TRBJ1-5,NA,TRBV5-1,NA,CASSLTGSQPQHF,TGCGCCAGCAGTCTGACAGGAAGTCAGCCCCAGCATTTT
TRBJ2-7,NA,TRBV5-4,NA,CASSLARGGNDEQYF,TGTGCCAGCAGCTTGGCACGGGGCGGAAACGACGAGCAGTACTTC
TRBJ1-4,NA,TRBV7-9,NA,CASSSPGGEKLFF,TGTGCCAGCAGCTCCCCGGGAGGCGAAAAACTGTTTTTT
TRBJ2-4,NA,TRBV4-1,NA,CASSQGSEGPGTKNIQYF,TGCGCCAGCAGCCAAGGCTCCGAGGGCCCGGGGACAAAAAACATTCAGTACTTC
TRBJ2-7,NA,TRBV6-1,NA,CASSDGQFYEQYF,TGTGCCAGCAGCGACGGACAGTTCTACGAGCAGTACTTC
TRBJ2-2,once,TRBV19,NA,CASTNTYTGELFF,TGTGCCAGTACCAACACATACACCGGGGAGCTGTTTTTT
TRBJ1-1,NA,TRBV6-5,TRBD1,CASSRQGAEAFF,TGTGCCAGCAGTCGACAGGGTGCTGAAGCTTTCTTT
TRBJ2-1,once,TRBV27,NA,CASSPRSGYNEQFF,TGTGCCAGCAGTCCGCGTAGCGGCTACAATGAGCAGTTCTTC
TRBJ2-1,NA,TRBV6-5,TRBD2,CASSYLRGVNEQFF,TGTGCCAGCAGTTACCTCCGGGGGGTAAATGAGCAGTTCTTC
TRBJ2-2,NA,TRBV2,NA,CASSWAENTGELFF,TGTGCCAGCAGTTGGGCAGAGAACACCGGGGAGCTGTTTTTT
TRBJ2-7,NA,TRBV7-9,TRBD1,CASSPGTGGYEQYF,TGTGCCAGCAGCCCCGGGACAGGGGGCTACGAGCAGTACTTC
TRBJ2-7,NA,TRBV19,NA,CAGPETVHEQYF,TGTGCCGGACCAGAGACAGTCCACGAGCAGTACTTC
TRBJ1-4,NA,TRBV7-9,TRBD1,CATATGTGVNEKLFF,TGTGCCACCGCCACGGGGACAGGGGTTAATGAAAAACTGTTTTTT
TRBJ2-6,NA,TRBV27,TRBD1,CASTDIHRDRAGANVLTF,TGTGCCAGCACCGACATTCACCGGGACAGGGCTGGGGCCAACGTCCTGACTTTC
TRBJ2-3,many,TRBV9,NA,CASSDQPDSTDTQYF,TGTGCCAGCAGCGACCAACCGGACAGCACAGATACGCAGTATTTT
TRBJ1-5,NA,TRBV6-5,NA,CASSFRGNQPQHF,TGTGCCAGCAGTTTTCGAGGCAATCAGCCCCAGCATTTT
TRBJ2-5,NA,TRBV7-9,NA,CASSPQGSQETQYF,TGTGCCAGCAGCCCGCAGGGGTCCCAAGAGACCCAGTACTTC
TRBJ2-7,NA,TRBV6-1,NA,CAVGIQRYGEQYF,TGTGCCGTAGGGATCCAGCGGTACGGCGAGCAGTACTTC
TRBJ1-2,NA,TRBV5-4,NA,CASSLDRAHGYTF,TGTGCCAGCAGCTTGGACAGGGCACATGGCTACACCTTC
TRBJ1-1,NA,TRBV9,NA,CASSVGRSEREAFF,TGTGCCAGCAGCGTGGGGCGGTCGGAAAGAGAAGCTTTCTTT
TRBJ2-3,NA,TRBV7-8,NA,CATARGSDTQYF,TGTGCCACGGCGAGGGGGTCAGATACGCAGTATTTT
TRBJ2-5,NA,TRBV5-6,NA,CASSSGWVYQETQYF,TGTGCCAGCAGCTCCGGTTGGGTGTACCAAGAGACCCAGTACTTC
TRBJ2-7,NA,TRBV28,NA,CASSRSYEQYF,TGTGCCAGCAGTCGGTCCTACGAGCAGTACTTC
TRBJ2-7,NA,TRBV5-1,TRBD1,CASSLGDRELSGTYEQYF,TGCGCCAGCAGCTTGGGGGACAGGGAACTTAGTGGGACCTACGAGCAGTACTTC
TRBJ2-7,NA,TRBV7-9,TRBD2,CASSSTSGGSYEQYF,TGTGCCAGCAGCTCTACTAGCGGGGGATCCTACGAGCAGTACTTC
TRBJ1-2,NA,TRBV9,NA,CASSVGEQYGYTF,TGTGCCAGCAGCGTAGGAGAACAGTATGGCTACACCTTC
TRBJ2-5,NA,TRBV5-1,NA,CASSLVRGDGETQYF,TGCGCCAGCAGCTTGGTTCGCGGGGACGGAGAGACCCAGTACTTC
TRBJ2-1,NA,TRBV5-1,NA,CASSWGQGTLEQFF,TGCGCCAGCAGCTGGGGACAAGGGACTTTAGAGCAGTTCTTC
TRBJ2-2,NA,TRBV11-3,NA,CASSPKSEQGNTGELFF,TGTGCCAGCAGCCCTAAATCTGAGCAGGGAAACACCGGGGAGCTGTTTTTT
TRBJ2-5,NA,TRBV11-2,NA,CASSLGFQTQETQYF,TGTGCCAGCAGCTTAGGTTTTCAAACTCAAGAGACCCAGTACTTC
TRBJ1-3,NA,TRBV27,NA,CASSPRTGSSIYF,TGTGCCAGCAGTCCCCGGACCGGGAGTTCCATATATTTT
TRBJ2-1,few,TRBV6-5,NA,CASSSVDSYYNEQFF,TGTGCCAGCAGTTCCGTGGACTCTTACTACAATGAGCAGTTCTTC
TRBJ2-6,NA,TRBV6-1,NA,CASSHQRSGANVLTF,TGTGCCAGCAGTCATCAGCGCTCTGGGGCCAACGTCCTGACTTTC
TRBJ2-7,once,TRBV28,NA,CASGGYEQYF,TGTGCCAGTGGGGGATACGAGCAGTACTTC
TRBJ1-5,NA,TRBV5-6,NA,CASSFRTGYQPQHF,TGTGCCAGCAGCTTTCGAACAGGCTATCAGCCCCAGCATTTT
TRBJ2-5,once,TRBV7-8,TRBD1,CASSAWTGETQYF,TGTGCCAGCAGCGCCTGGACAGGAGAGACCCAGTACTTC
TRBJ2-3,NA,TRBV28,TRBD2,CASSSHLLLAGSTDTQYF,TGTGCCAGCAGTTCCCATCTATTACTAGCGGGATCCACAGATACGCAGTATTTT
TRBJ1-5,NA,TRBV28,TRBD1,CASTSWDRANQPQHF,TGTGCCAGCACCTCGTGGGACAGGGCGAATCAGCCCCAGCATTTT
TRBJ1-4,NA,TRBV5-1,TRBD1,CASSFSTGGRNEKLFF,TGCGCCAGCAGCTTTTCCACAGGGGGACGTAATGAAAAACTGTTTTTT
TRBJ2-1,NA,TRBV7-6,TRBD2,CASSFGTSGTYNEQFF,TGTGCCAGCAGCTTTGGGACTAGCGGGACCTACAATGAGCAGTTCTTC
TRBJ2-6,once,TRBV5-1,TRBD1,CASSLTGLFLPGANVLTF,TGCGCCAGCAGTTTGACAGGGTTATTTCTCCCTGGGGCCAACGTCCTGACTTTC
TRBJ1-1,NA,TRBV5-4,NA,CASSPRDTRNTEAFF,TGTGCCAGCAGCCCCCGGGACACACGGAACACTGAAGCTTTCTTT
TRBJ2-1,many,TRBV19,NA,CASSIGGMLEQFF,TGTGCCAGTAGTATCGGGGGAATGCTTGAGCAGTTCTTC
TRBJ2-7,NA,TRBV5-1,TRBD2,CASSPGLEDYEQYF,TGCGCCAGCAGCCCGGGACTAGAGGACTACGAGCAGTACTTC
TRBJ2-1,NA,TRBV29-1,NA,CSVEGAPGGDEQFF,TGCAGCGTTGAGGGGGCTCCTGGAGGGGATGAGCAGTTCTTC
TRBJ2-1,once,TRBV13,NA,CASSSRRQRSYNEQFF,TGTGCCAGCAGCTCTCGTAGACAGCGATCATACAATGAGCAGTTCTTC
TRBJ2-1,NA,TRBV19,NA,CASSPLYGTEQFF,TGTGCCAGTAGCCCCCTTTACGGGACTGAGCAGTTCTTC
TRBJ1-5,NA,TRBV27,NA,CASGQGMSNQPQHF,TGTGCCAGCGGTCAGGGGATGAGCAATCAGCCCCAGCATTTT
TRBJ2-5,NA,TRBV27,TRBD2,CASSLFGTNQETQYF,TGTGCCAGCAGTTTATTTGGGACTAACCAAGAGACCCAGTACTTC